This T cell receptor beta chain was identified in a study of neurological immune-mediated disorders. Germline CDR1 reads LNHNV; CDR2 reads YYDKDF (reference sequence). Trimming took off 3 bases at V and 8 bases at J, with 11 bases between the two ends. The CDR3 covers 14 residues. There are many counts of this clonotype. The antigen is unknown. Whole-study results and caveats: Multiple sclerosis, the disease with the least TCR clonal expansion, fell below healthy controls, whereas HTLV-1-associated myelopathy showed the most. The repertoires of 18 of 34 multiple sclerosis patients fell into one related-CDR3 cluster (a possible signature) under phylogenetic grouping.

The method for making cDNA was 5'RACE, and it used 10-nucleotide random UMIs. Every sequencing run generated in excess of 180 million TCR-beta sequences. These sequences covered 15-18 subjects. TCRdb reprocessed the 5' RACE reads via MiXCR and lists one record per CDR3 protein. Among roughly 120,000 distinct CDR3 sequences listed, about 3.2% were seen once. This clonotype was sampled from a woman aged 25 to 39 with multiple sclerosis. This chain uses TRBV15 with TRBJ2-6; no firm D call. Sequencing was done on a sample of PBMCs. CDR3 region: CATSSFGPSNVLTF. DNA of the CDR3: TGTGCCACCAGCAGCTTCGGGCCCTCCAACGTCCTGACTTTC.